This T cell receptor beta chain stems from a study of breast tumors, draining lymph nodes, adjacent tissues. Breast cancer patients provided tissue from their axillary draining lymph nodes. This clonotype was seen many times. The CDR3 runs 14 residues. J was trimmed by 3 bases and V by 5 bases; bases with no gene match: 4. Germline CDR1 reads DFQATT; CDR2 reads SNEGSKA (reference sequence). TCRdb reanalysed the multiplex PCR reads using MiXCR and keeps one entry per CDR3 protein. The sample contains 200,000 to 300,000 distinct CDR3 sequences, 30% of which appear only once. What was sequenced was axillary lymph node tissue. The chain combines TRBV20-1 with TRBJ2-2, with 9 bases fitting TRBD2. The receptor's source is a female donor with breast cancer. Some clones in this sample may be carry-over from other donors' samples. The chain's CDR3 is CSAFSGSHTGELFF. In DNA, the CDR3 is TGCAGTGCTTTTAGCGGGAGTCACACCGGGGAGCTGTTTTTT.